This T cell receptor (beta chain) was observed in a study of CDR3 diversity in severe acne. This clonotype showed up many times. J was trimmed by 4 bases and V by 2 bases; bases with no gene match: 8. Germline V gene sequence: CDR1 SEHNR, CDR2 FQNEAQ (reference sequence). CDR3 length: 17 amino acids. TCRdb itself ran the PCR reads through MiXCR, one entry per CDR3 protein. The repertoire consists of fewer than 100,000 distinct CDR3 sequences, with 45% to 60% occurring once and the leading ten covering over 11%. The TCR originated in a male donor in good health, without acne. The sample comprised blood. The V call is TRBV7-9, the J call TRBJ1-4, with 9 bases aligning to TRBD1. In DNA, the CDR3 is TGTGCCAGCAGCTTATCCCCCGGGACAGGGTTTAATGAAAAACTGTTTTTT. Translating gives CASSLSPGTGFNEKLFF.